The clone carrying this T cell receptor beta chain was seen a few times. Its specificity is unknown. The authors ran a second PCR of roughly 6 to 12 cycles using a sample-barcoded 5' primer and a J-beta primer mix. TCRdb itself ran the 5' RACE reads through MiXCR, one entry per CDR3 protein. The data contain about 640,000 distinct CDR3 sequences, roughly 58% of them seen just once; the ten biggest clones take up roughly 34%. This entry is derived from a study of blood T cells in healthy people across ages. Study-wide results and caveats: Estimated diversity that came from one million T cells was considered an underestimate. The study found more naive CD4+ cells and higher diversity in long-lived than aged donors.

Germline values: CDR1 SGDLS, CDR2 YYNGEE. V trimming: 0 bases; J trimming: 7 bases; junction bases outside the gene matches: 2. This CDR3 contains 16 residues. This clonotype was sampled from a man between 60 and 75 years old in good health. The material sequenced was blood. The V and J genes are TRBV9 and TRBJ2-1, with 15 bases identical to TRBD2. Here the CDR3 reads CASSVGTSGGANEQFF. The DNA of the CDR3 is TGTGCCAGCAGCGTAGGGACTAGCGGGGGGGCTAATGAGCAGTTCTTC.